Below are 21 T cell receptor beta chains sequenced from a single sample in a study of vaccination effects on CD4 cells after COVID-19. What these receptors recognize is not known. TCRdb's copy holds only in-frame clones and misses some; the assay was immunoSEQ multiplex PCR. The data hold tens of thousands of clones, with over 60% observed a single time. Between days 9 and 11 of culture, CD4+ T cells were separated out. The sample in question was CD4+ T cells from PBMCs cultured without peptide, obtained before COVID-19 vaccination. The receptors shown here come from a human donor who received a COVID-19 vaccine.

In this sample, this clone turned up once. The V and J genes are TRBV7-8 and TRBJ2-1, with 12 bases aligning to TRBD2. V gave up 5 bases and J gave up 8 bases; unmatched junction bases: 10. Germline V gives CDR1 SGHVS, CDR2 FQNEAQ. The CDR3 length is 16 residues. CDR3: CASSPLRLAGDDEQFF. CDR3 in DNA: TGTGCCAGCAGCCCCCTAAGACTAGCGGGGGACGATGAGCAGTTCTTC.

V usage is TRBV7-9 and J usage is TRBJ1-1, with D unresolved. Trimming shortened V by 0 bases and J by 2 bases, and 7 bases separated the two germline ends. CDR1 SEHNR and CDR2 FQNEAQ come from the germline V gene (reference sequence). CDR3 length equals 14 residues. The CDR3 loop reads CASSLATANTEAFF. The CDR3 bases are TGTGCCAGCAGCTTAGCTACAGCTAACACTGAAGCTTTCTTT.

This clone was recorded once. V is TRBV12-5 and J is TRBJ2-3; TRBD2 agrees at 12 bases. V was clipped by 0 bases and J by 2 bases; unmatched bases: 12. CDR1 LGHNT and CDR2 FRNRAP come from the germline V gene. The CDR3 runs 20 residues. This CDR3 is CASGLVPRWASGGVTDTQYF. The CDR3 bases are TGTGCTAGTGGTTTGGTACCCCGGTGGGCTAGCGGGGGGGTCACAGATACGCAGTATTTT. Full variable domain (rest looked up from reference TRBV12-5 and TRBJ2-3): DARVTQTPRHKVTEMGQEVTMRCQPILGHNTVFWYRQTMMQGLELLAYFRNRAPLDDSGMPKDRFSAEMPDATLATLKIQPSEPRDSAVYFCASGLVPRWASGGVTDTQYFGPGTRLTVL.

This chain links TRBV6-6 with TRBJ1-4; possibly TRBD1 for D (5 bases). V lost 8 bases to trimming and J lost 3 bases, with 7 bases between them. Germline CDR1 is MNHNY and CDR2 is SVGAGI (reference sequence). The length of the CDR3 is 12 residues. The CDR3 protein is CASGGPNEKLFF. The CDR3 region has the DNA TGTGCCAGCGGGGGACCTAATGAAAAACTGTTTTTT.

The rearrangement links TRBV28 to TRBJ1-5; TRBD1 might be the D (5 bases). The length of the CDR3 is 16 residues. The V gene lost 10 bases and the J gene lost 4 bases, with 23 bases spanning the gap. CDR1 MDHEN and CDR2 SYDVKM come from the germline V gene. CDR3 coding DNA: TGTGCCACCACCCCCGGGGGGTCTAATGGTAATCAGCCCCAGCATTTT. Translation: CATTPGGSNGNQPQHF. Variable domain in full (rest from reference TRBV28 and TRBJ1-5): DVKVTQSSRYLVKRTGEKVFLECVQDMDHENMFWYRQDPGLGLRLIYFSYDVKMKEKGDIPEGYSVSREKKERFSLILESASTNQTSMYLCATTPGGSNGNQPQHFGDGTRLSIL.

The V call is TRBV19, the J call TRBJ1-2; D might be TRBD1 (5 bases). V lost 5 bases and J 6 bases, leaving 16 bases between the germline ends. The CDR3 totals 14 residues. The germline V gene has CDR1 LNHDA and CDR2 SQIVND (reference sequence). The DNA of the CDR3 is TGTGCCAGTAGTCGCGGCACCGGGGGAGATGGCTACACCTTC. Protein: CASSRGTGGDGYTF.

V gene TRBV3-1 (or the pseudogene TRBV3-2) combines with J gene TRBJ2-5; 7 positions agree with TRBD1. V lost 4 bases to trimming and J lost 7 bases; unmatched junction nucleotides: 9. Looked up from germline, CDR1 is LGHDT and CDR2 is YNNKEL (reference sequence). This CDR3 is 14 amino acids long. The CDR3 is CASSRREQGSTQYF. The CDR3 DNA follows: TGTGCCAGCAGCCGTAGAGAACAGGGGTCGACCCAGTACTTC.

The chain employs TRBV19 and TRBJ2-3; the D gene is possibly TRBD1 (6 bases). Looked up from germline, CDR1 is LNHDA and CDR2 is SQIVND (reference sequence). Trimming took 6 bases from V and 0 from J, leaving 22 bases between them. This CDR3 is built from 18 residues. The chain's CDR3 is CASRRMSTWGPSTDTQYF. The CDR3 DNA sequence: TGTGCCAGTAGGCGGATGTCCACGTGGGGGCCGAGCACAGATACGCAGTATTTT.

The J gene is TRBJ1-1, the V gene TRBV7-2; D may be TRBD1 (5 bases). The CDR3 has 15 amino acids. V was pared by 4 bases and J by 1 base, with 13 bases between. Germline CDR1 reads SGHTA; CDR2 reads FQGNSA. The CDR3 DNA reads TGTGCCAGCAGCTCCCAAAGGGGCAGGAACACTGAAGCTTTCTTT. It is translated as CASSSQRGRNTEAFF.

V gene TRBV11-3 combines with J gene TRBJ2-5, with 7 positions matching TRBD1. Germline CDR1 and CDR2: SGHNT and YENEEA. With 1 base clipped from V and 8 bases from J, the junction kept 7 bases outside the gene matches. The CDR3 totals 14 residues. The CDR3 region is CASSLVGDRLTQYF. CDR3 in DNA: TGTGCCAGCAGCTTAGTGGGGGACAGATTAACCCAGTACTTC.

The chain couples TRBV15 to TRBJ2-3; possible D gene TRBD1, 5 bases. The CDR3 length is 17 residues. Trimming left V 5 bases short and J 2 bases short, with 20 bases between. CDR1 and CDR2 from the germline V gene are LNHNV and YYDKDF (reference sequence). CDR3 coding DNA: TGTGCCACCAGCTATCCGCGGACATCTAACTACACAGATACGCAGTATTTT. Residues: CATSYPRTSNYTDTQYF.

The chain employs TRBV2 and TRBJ2-6; D is uncertain. Germline-derived CDR1 and CDR2 are SNHLY and FYNNEI. The CDR3 spans 15 residues. V lost 6 bases, J lost 2 bases, and 11 bases lay in between. The CDR3 DNA is TGTGCCAGCAGCGCACGCGAGGCTGGGGCCAACGTCCTGACTTTC. Amino acids: CASSAREAGANVLTF.

This clone has just one count. V usage is TRBV28 and J usage is TRBJ2-7; D possibly uses TRBD1 or TRBD2 (5 bases each). Trimming removed 7 bases at V and 0 bases at J, with 10 bases between. CDR3 length: 13 amino acids. Germline V gene lookup returns CDR1 MDHEN and CDR2 SYDVKM. CDR3 DNA sequence: TGTGCCAGCACGGGACGCGTCTCCTACGAGCAGTACGTC. This encodes CASTGRVSYEQYV.

The genes are TRBV21-1 and TRBJ1-5. TRBV21-1 is termed a pseudogene. CDR3 length: 9 amino acids. CDR3 in amino acids: CATLGTQHF. The CDR3 nucleotides read TGTGCCACCCTCGGGACCCAGCATTTT.

The V call is TRBV5-1, the J call TRBJ2-3, with TRBD1 identical over 9 bases. Trimming cost V 1 base and J 5 bases; bases outside gene matches: 8. Germline V gene lookup returns CDR1 SGHRS and CDR2 YFSETQ. The CDR3 covers 16 residues. CDR3 residues: CASSLQGQGGGDTQYF. CDR3 in DNA: TGCGCCAGCAGCTTGCAGGGACAGGGTGGTGGAGATACGCAGTATTTT.

The gene calls are TRBV4-1 and TRBJ2-3; D is unclear. V dropped 1 base and J dropped 1 base, with 18 bases sitting between them. The CDR3 is 18 residues long. From germline, CDR1 is MGHRA and CDR2 YSYEKL. CDR3 coding DNA: TGCGCCAGCAGCCAAGTGGTGGTCCCAGCAATTCGCACAGATACGCAGTATTTT. Residues: CASSQVVVPAIRTDTQYF.

The chain recombines TRBV7-3 with TRBJ2-2; TRBD1 aligns across 8 bases. This CDR3 comprises 17 residues. Germline V gene data show CDR1 as SGHTA and CDR2 as FQGTGA. V lost 0 bases to trimming and J lost 6 bases; unmatched junction nucleotides: 9. The CDR3 nucleotides read TGTGCCAGCAGCTTAACGGCTAGGACAGGGAAGCCCGGGGAGCTGTTTTTT. Protein sequence: CASSLTARTGKPGELFF. The variable domain in full, completed from reference TRBV7-3 and TRBJ2-2, reads GAGVSQTPSNKVTEKGKYVELRCDPISGHTALYWYRQSLGQGPEFLIYFQGTGAADDSGLPNDRFFAVRPEGSVSTLKIQRTERGDSAVYLCASSLTARTGKPGELFFGEGSRLTVL.

For the CDR3, the DNA is TGTGCCAGCAGCGTAGCCGAAAGCGGGGGAAGCGGGCAAGAGACCCAGTACTTC. The encoded protein is CASSVAESGGSGQETQYF. The V call is TRBV9, the J call TRBJ2-5, with TRBD2 matching over 8 bases. V gave up 0 bases and J gave up 2 bases; unmatched junction bases: 12. CDR1 is SGDLS, CDR2 YYNGEE, per germline. The CDR3 has 18 residues.

The rearrangement uses TRBV4-1 and TRBJ1-2; 11 positions agree with TRBD1. CDR3 size: 15 residues. After removal of 4 bases from V and 7 bases from J, the junction contained 8 bases not matched to a gene. CDR1 MGHRA and CDR2 YSYEKL come from the germline V gene. The CDR3 DNA reads as TGCGCCAGCAGCCGGGCCGGACAGGGGGCGGGTGGCTACACCTTC. Translated, it gives CASSRAGQGAGGYTF.

The chain combines TRBV18 with TRBJ1-1, with 7 bases fitting TRBD1. This CDR3 has 15 amino acids. The germline gives CDR1 KGHSH, CDR2 LQKENI. With V trimmed by 3 bases and J by 2 bases, 6 bases remained unmatched. The CDR3 protein is CASSPMGQSNTEAFF. In DNA, the CDR3 is TGTGCCAGCTCACCGATGGGACAGTCCAACACTGAAGCTTTCTTT.

There are a few counts of this clone. As DNA, the CDR3 is TGTGCCAGCAGCTTAGGCGGCAGCTCTAGCACAGATACGCAGTATTTT. Its translation is CASSLGGSSSTDTQYF. The chain recombines TRBV11-2 with TRBJ2-3, with no clear D. This CDR3 spans 16 amino acids. Germline-derived CDR1 and CDR2 are SGHAT and FQNNGV. The germline V and J ends were trimmed by 1 base and 0 bases, with 11 bases remaining between them.